This TCR beta chain was recovered during a study of T cells in Graves' hyperthyroidism and ophthalmopathy. Findings and limits, study-wide: Ophthalmopathy got predicted by the model a median roughly 6.1 months before its onset.

Patients having uncontrolled infection, another autoimmune disease, pregnancy or lactation were not included. Amplified TCR beta CDR3 regions derived from RNA transcripts. The TCR CDR3 first-round RT-PCR relied on the HTBI primer set. Via MiXCR, TCRdb re-called the multiplex PCR reads, giving one row per CDR3 protein. The repertoire has nearly 250,000 distinct CDR3 sequences, less than 20% of them found once; the top ten carry around 30%. There are many counts of this clonotype. The antigen is unknown. Trimming took 1 base from V and 3 from J; bases not matched to a gene: 6. Per germline, CDR1 KGHSH and CDR2 LQKENI. This CDR3 is 17 amino acids long.

Sequencing was done on a sample of blood. This TCR derives from a woman between 18 and 29 years old with Graves' ophthalmopathy. This chain uses TRBV18 with TRBJ2-1; 10 nucleotides line up with TRBD2. This CDR3 is CASSPRGLAGVYNEQFF. The CDR3, as DNA: TGTGCCAGCTCACCACGGGGCCTAGCGGGGGTCTACAATGAGCAGTTCTTC.